This TCR beta chain emerged from a study of shared clonotypes between healthy human individuals. Overall study: Each donor's CD4 naive and CD4 memory cells filled three plates apiece, CD8 naive two, and CD8 memory one. The study, taken as a whole, reports: Limited genetic and exposure-history diversity came from having few donors.

The assay was run at deep level. Clones were read by immunoSEQ multiplex PCR, and TCRdb kept only the in-frame ones, dropping some. The repertoire holds about 2.2 million clones, with about 92% as singletons. CD8 cells regarded as naive lacked CD45RO, were positively chosen for CCR7, and omitted terminally differentiated effector memory CD45RA+ cells. The length of the CDR3 is 14 residues. V was clipped by 0 bases and J by 6 bases; unmatched bases: 2. Per the germline V gene, CDR1 is MNHEY and CDR2 is SMNVEV (reference sequence). On this clone: What it recognizes is unknown.

Material for sequencing was naive CD8+ T cells from PBMCs. The sequence derives from a man aged 18 to 29 in good health. Some clones in this sample may be carry-over from other donors' samples. The chain has TRBV27 and TRBJ2-1; 7 bases match TRBD2. The CDR3, as DNA: TGTGCCAGCAGTTTATCGGTAGCGGGCAATGAGCAGTTCTTC. This translates into CASSLSVAGNEQFF.